The source of this T cell receptor (beta chain) is a study of shared clonotypes between healthy human individuals. The germline V gene has CDR1 LNHDA and CDR2 SQIVND (reference sequence). Trimming left V 3 bases short and J 0 bases short, with 6 bases between. This CDR3 is built from 14 residues. TCRdb's table, derived via immunoSEQ multiplex PCR, lists solely in-frame clones and lacks some. The sample has about 2.3 million clones; 85% to 95% are singletons. The sequence came from a man younger than 35 in good health. Some clones in this sample may be carry-over from other donors' samples. V is TRBV19 and J is TRBJ2-4; D is possibly TRBD2 (5 bases). Sequenced sample: naive CD4+ T cells from PBMCs. Regarding subset: CD45RA+ positively selected. In nucleotides, the CDR3 is TGTGCCAGTAGTATTCGGGGAGCCAAAAACATTCAGTACTTC. Residues: CASSIRGAKNIQYF.